This TCR beta chain emerged from a study of CD8 T cells in ankylosing spondylitis. TCRdb reprocessed the 5' RACE reads with MiXCR, giving one entry per CDR3 protein. The table lists about 240,000 distinct CDR3 sequences, over 8.5% of them singletons. This clonotype was seen repeatedly, ten times or more. The germline V gene encodes CDR1 DFQATT and CDR2 SNEGSKA (reference sequence). The CDR3 runs to 15 residues. Trimming took 0 bases from V and 6 from J, leaving 15 bases between them. The TCR comes from a male donor with ankylosing spondylitis or in good health (not recorded which). The specimen sequenced was blood, either unsorted or a sorted T cell fraction (not recorded which). The V call is TRBV20-1, the J call TRBJ1-5, with D perhaps matching TRBD1 (5 bases). The CDR3 nucleotides read TGCAGTGCTAGAGAGGGGCCGTTCCCAGGTCAGCCCCAGCATTTT. This codes for CSAREGPFPGQPQHF.